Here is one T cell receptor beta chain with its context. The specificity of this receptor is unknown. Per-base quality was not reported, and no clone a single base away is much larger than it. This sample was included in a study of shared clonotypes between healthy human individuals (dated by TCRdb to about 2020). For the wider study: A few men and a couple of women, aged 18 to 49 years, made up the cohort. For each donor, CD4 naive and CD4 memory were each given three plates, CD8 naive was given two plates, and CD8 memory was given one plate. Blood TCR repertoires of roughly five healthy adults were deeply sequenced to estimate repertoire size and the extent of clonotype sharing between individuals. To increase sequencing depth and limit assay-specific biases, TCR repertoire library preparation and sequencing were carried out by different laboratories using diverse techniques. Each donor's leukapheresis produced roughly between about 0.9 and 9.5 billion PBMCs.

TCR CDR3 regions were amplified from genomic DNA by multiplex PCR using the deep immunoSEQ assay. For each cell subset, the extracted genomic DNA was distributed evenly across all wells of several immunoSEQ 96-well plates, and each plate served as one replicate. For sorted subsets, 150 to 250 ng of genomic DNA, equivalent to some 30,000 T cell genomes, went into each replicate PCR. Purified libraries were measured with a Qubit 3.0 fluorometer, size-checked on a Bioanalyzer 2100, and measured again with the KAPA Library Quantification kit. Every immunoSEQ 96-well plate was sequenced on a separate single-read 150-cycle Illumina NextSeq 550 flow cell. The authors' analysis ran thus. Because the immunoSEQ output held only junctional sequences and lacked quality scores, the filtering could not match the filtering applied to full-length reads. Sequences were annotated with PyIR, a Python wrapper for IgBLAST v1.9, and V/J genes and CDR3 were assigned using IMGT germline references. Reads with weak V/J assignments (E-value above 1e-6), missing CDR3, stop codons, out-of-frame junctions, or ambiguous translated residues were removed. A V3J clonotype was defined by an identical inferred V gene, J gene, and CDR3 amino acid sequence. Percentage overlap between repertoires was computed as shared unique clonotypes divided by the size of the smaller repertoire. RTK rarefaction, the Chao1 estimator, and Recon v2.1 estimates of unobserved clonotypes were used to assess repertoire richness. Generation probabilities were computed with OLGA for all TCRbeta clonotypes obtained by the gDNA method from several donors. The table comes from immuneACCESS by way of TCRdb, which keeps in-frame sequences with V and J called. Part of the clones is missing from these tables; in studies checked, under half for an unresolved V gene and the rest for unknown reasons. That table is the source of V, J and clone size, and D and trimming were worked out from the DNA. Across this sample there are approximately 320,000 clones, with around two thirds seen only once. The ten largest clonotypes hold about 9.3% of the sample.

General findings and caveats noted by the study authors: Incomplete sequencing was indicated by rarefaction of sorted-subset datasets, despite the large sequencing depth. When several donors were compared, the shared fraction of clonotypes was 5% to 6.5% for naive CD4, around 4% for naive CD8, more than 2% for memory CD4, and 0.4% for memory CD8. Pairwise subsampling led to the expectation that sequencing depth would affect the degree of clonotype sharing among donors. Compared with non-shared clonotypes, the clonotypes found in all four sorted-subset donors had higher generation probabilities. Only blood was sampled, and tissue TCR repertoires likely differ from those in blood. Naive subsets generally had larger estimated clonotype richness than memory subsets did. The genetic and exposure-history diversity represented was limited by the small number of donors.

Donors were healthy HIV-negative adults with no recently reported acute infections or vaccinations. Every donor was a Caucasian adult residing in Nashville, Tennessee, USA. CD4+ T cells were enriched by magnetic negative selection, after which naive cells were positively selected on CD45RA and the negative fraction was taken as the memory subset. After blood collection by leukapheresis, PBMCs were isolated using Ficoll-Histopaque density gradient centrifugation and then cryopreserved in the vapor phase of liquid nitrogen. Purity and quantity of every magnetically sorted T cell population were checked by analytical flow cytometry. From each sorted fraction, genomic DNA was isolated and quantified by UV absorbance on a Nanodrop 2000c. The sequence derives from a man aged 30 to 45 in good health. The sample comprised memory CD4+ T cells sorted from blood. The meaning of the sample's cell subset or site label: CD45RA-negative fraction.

The sequence in DNA is TGTGCCAGTAAGGATCTCCCAGTCGGGTATGGCTACACCTTC. This is translated as CASKDLPVGYGYTF. The rearrangement joined TRBV19 to TRBJ1-2, with the D gene too uncertain to name. The germline V gene encodes CDR1 LNHDA and CDR2 SQIVND (reference sequence). V loses 7 bases, J loses 5 bases, and the germline ends lie 17 bases apart. The CDR3 holds 14 amino acids from the cysteine to the phenylalanine. The DNA shown is the 42-base CDR3, in frame from base 1.